These 13 T cell receptor beta chains were sequenced from one sample in a study of T cells in Graves' hyperthyroidism and ophthalmopathy. TCR beta CDR3 sequences were amplified from RNA transcripts. TCR CDR3 underwent first-round RT-PCR with the HTBI primer set. A single record per CDR3 protein comes from TCRdb applying MiXCR to the multiplex PCR reads. The sample includes under 65,000 distinct CDR3 sequences, about 50% seen only once; the top ten take 2.5% to 4%. Sequences were obtained from blood. These receptors were obtained from a woman aged 55-70 years with Graves' ophthalmopathy.

This clonotype was seen ten or more times. The genes are TRBV4-2 and TRBJ2-3; weak D call: TRBD1 (6 bases). CDR3 length: 18 residues. Trimming removed 4 bases from V and 0 bases from J, with 20 bases in between. Germline CDR1 is LGHNA and CDR2 is YNFKEQ. The DNA for the CDR3 is TGTGCCAGCAGCCGGAGGACAGCACTAAGGGGGAGCACAGATACGCAGTATTTT. The encoded protein is CASSRRTALRGSTDTQYF.

The CDR3 loop is CASSYLGGDGKNIQYF. The CDR3 DNA follows: TGTGCCAGCAGTTACTTGGGGGGGGACGGTAAAAACATTCAGTACTTC. This rearrangement joins TRBV6-5 to TRBJ2-4; TRBD2 agrees at 7 bases. Germline trimming cut 1 base from V and 4 bases from J; bases unmatched to any gene: 7. Looked up from germline, CDR1 is MNHEY and CDR2 is SVGAGI. The CDR3 runs 16 residues.

The chain joins TRBV11-2 to TRBJ1-5; D might be TRBD1 (6 bases). The CDR3 runs to 16 residues. Germline V gene sequence: CDR1 SGHAT, CDR2 FQNNGV. Trimming removed 5 bases at V and 2 bases at J, with 16 bases between. This CDR3 is CASSLLGGAGNQPQHF. DNA for the CDR3: TGTGCCAGCAGCCTCCTGGGGGGGGCAGGCAATCAGCCCCAGCATTTT.

This clonotype turned up a few times. The chain links TRBV7-8 to TRBJ2-7; the match to TRBD2 covers 12 bases. The CDR3 loop spans 16 amino acids. With V trimmed by 1 base and J by 1 base, 2 bases remained unmatched. In germline, CDR1 is SGHVS, CDR2 FQNEAQ. The CDR3 nucleotides are TGTGCCAGCAGCTTAGTACTAGCGGGGGGATCCTACGAGCAGTACTTC. This sequence encodes CASSLVLAGGSYEQYF.

The rearrangement links TRBV6-4 to TRBJ1-4, with D possibly matching TRBD1 (5 bases). Germline V lookup: CDR1 MRHNA, CDR2 SNTAGT. The CDR3 is made up of 15 amino acids. The ends were cut back, 2 bases at V and 13 bases at J, with 20 bases in the middle. CDR3 loop: CASSDRGEGYLRLFF. The DNA of the CDR3 is TGTGCCAGCAGTGACCGAGGGGAGGGTTACTTGCGACTGTTTTTT.

The chain employs TRBV7-2 and TRBJ1-5; possibly TRBD1 for D (5 bases). V was shortened by 5 bases and J by 14 bases, with 19 bases between the two germline ends. This CDR3 spans 13 amino acids. The germline V gene has CDR1 SGHTA and CDR2 FQGNSA. CDR3 nucleotides: TGTGCCAGCAGCACCCACCGGGACCTCGATAAGCATTTT. It encodes CASSTHRDLDKHF.

The rearrangement links TRBV20-1 to TRBJ1-1; TRBD1 might be the D (6 bases). The V gene's germline CDR1 is DFQATT and CDR2 SNEGSKA (reference sequence). The CDR3 spans 14 residues. V lost 0 bases and J lost 4, with 12 bases in between. The CDR3 nucleotides are TGCAGTGCTAGAGATCCGTCACAGGGCACTGAAGCTTTCTTT. Translation: CSARDPSQGTEAFF.

This clonotype came up a few times. The chain is built from TRBV29-1 and TRBJ1-1, with D maybe TRBD1 (6 bases). CDR1 and CDR2 (germline): SQVTM, ANQGSEA. V shed 3 bases and J shed 1 base, with 12 bases lying between them. The CDR3 length is 14 residues. CDR3 region: CSVDQGRGNTEAFF. The CDR3 region has the DNA TGCAGCGTTGACCAGGGGAGAGGGAACACTGAAGCTTTCTTT.

J is TRBJ2-2 and V is TRBV19, with D uncertain. The CDR3 is 13 amino acids. Per the germline V gene, CDR1 is LNHDA and CDR2 is SQIVND (reference sequence). Trimming removed 1 base from V and 6 bases from J, with 6 bases in between. DNA for the CDR3: TGTGCCAGTAGTATAGTTTACCCCGGGGAGCTGTTTTTT. Translated, it gives CASSIVYPGELFF.

This clonotype was detected once. The rearrangement joins TRBV20-1 to TRBJ1-2; D remains ambiguous. Per germline, CDR1 DFQATT and CDR2 SNEGSKA (reference sequence). The ends were cut back, 5 bases at V and 6 bases at J, with 13 bases in the middle. The CDR3 contains 12 residues. The CDR3 nucleotides are TGCAGTGCTGACCAGTACTTCGATGGCTACACCTTC. Protein product: CSADQYFDGYTF.

This sequence joins TRBV30 and TRBJ2-7; 13 nucleotides align to TRBD2. CDR1 and CDR2 from the germline V gene are GTSNPN and SVGIG (reference sequence). The CDR3 loop spans 18 amino acids. V lost 5 bases, J lost 4 bases, and 17 bases stayed unmatched. CDR3 DNA sequence: TGTGCCTGGTCGGCCCGGGACCCCTGGACTAGCGGGAGTTACGAGCAGTACTTC. As protein: CAWSARDPWTSGSYEQYF.

The V call is TRBV10-1, the J call TRBJ1-2; 11 bases align to TRBD1. This CDR3 is 13 amino acids long. Per germline, CDR1 WNHNN and CDR2 SYGVQD (reference sequence). Trimming at V came to 8 bases and at J to 5 bases, leaving 4 bases not matched to a gene. For the CDR3, the DNA is TGCGCCAGCCGGGACAGGGGGGGGTATGGCTACACCTTC. It specifies CASRDRGGYGYTF.

On this clonotype: The DNA is omitted, as the CDR3 cannot be located on it reliably, and the CDR3 follows TCRdb's listing. The chain joins TRBV7-6 to TRBJ2-1; the DNA was not compared with TRBD1, the D call given in the table. CDR1 and CDR2 (germline): SGHVS, FNYEAQ. Including both end residues, the CDR3 is 18 amino acids long. CDR3 sequence reads: CASSFYICSADRAGEQFF.